This T cell receptor beta chain was captured by sequencing in a study of identical twins. Study conclusions and caveats: The conclusions drew on cross-sectional statistical analysis instead of tracking the same donors.

This clonotype was seen ten or more times. Its cognate antigen is unknown. TCRdb ran MiXCR on the 5' RACE reads and lists one entry per CDR3 protein. The sample records some 590,000 distinct CDR3 sequences, 9.6% being singletons. Per germline, CDR1 DFQATT and CDR2 SNEGSKA (reference sequence). With 0 bases clipped from V and 7 bases from J, the junction kept 12 bases outside the gene matches. CDR3 length equals 16 residues. The same specimen was also included in a second study, on yellow fever vaccine responses in identical twins.

The origin of this receptor is a woman younger than 35 in good health. Sequenced input: PBMCs. J is TRBJ2-1 and V is TRBV20-1; 7 positions agree with TRBD1. The DNA of the CDR3 is TGCAGTGCTAGAGATCTTGGGAGAAGGGGGCGGAATGAGCAGTTCTTC. The encoded protein is CSARDLGRRGRNEQFF.